These T cell receptor beta chains were read from a single sample in a study of blood T cell repertoires in COVID-19. TCRdb keeps only in-frame clones here, not all; method: immunoSEQ multiplex PCR. The sample shows around 370,000 clones, about 90% of them seen only once. The specimen was peripheral blood. The receptors derive from an older woman with COVID-19, enrolled during active disease. The CDR3 runs from the conserved cysteine through the conserved F or W. A D gene is named only where the DNA matches it firmly. Clone sizes are given selectively: once, few, many, or a class where the clone is expanded.

abundance: few; j_gene: TRBJ1-6; v_gene: TRBV5-4; d_gene: -; len: 14; CDR3nt: TGTGCCAGCAGCTTGAAGGGGCTTGATTCACCCCTCCACTTT; CDR3aa: CASSLKGLDSPLHF
abundance: -; j_gene: TRBJ2-1; v_gene: TRBV18; d_gene: TRBD1; len: 14; CDR3nt: TGTGCCAGCACGACAGGGGGCGAGATCAATGAGCAGTTCTTC; CDR3aa: CASTTGGEINEQFF
abundance: -; j_gene: TRBJ1-1; v_gene: TRBV7-2; d_gene: TRBD1; len: 16; CDR3nt: TGTGCCAGCAGCTCTACGGACAGGCTACTGAACACTGAAGCTTTCTTT; CDR3aa: CASSSTDRLLNTEAFF
abundance: -; j_gene: TRBJ2-1; v_gene: TRBV14; d_gene: TRBD2; len: 16; CDR3nt: TGTGCCAGCAGTTCCGGGACTAGCGGGGGGGCCGGTGAGCAGTTCTTC; CDR3aa: CASSSGTSGGAGEQFF
abundance: -; j_gene: TRBJ2-7; v_gene: TRBV5-1; d_gene: TRBD2; len: 15; CDR3nt: TGCGCCAGCAGCGAGGGGACTAGCTATGCGTACGAGCAGTACTTC; CDR3aa: CASSEGTSYAYEQYF
abundance: -; j_gene: TRBJ2-1; v_gene: TRBV29-1; d_gene: TRBD1; len: 13; CDR3nt: TGCAGCGTCGGGACAGGGTTGGCTAGTGAGCAGTTCTTC; CDR3aa: CSVGTGLASEQFF
abundance: -; j_gene: TRBJ2-1; v_gene: TRBV7-3; d_gene: -; len: 13; CDR3nt: TGTGCCAGCAGCCCCAACTTCGACAATGAGCAGTTCTTC; CDR3aa: CASSPNFDNEQFF
abundance: -; j_gene: TRBJ1-1; v_gene: TRBV7-9; d_gene: TRBD1; len: 17; CDR3nt: TGTGCCAGCAGCTTATTGTCAAAGGGGGCGAAGGACACTGAAGCTTTCTTT; CDR3aa: CASSLLSKGAKDTEAFF
abundance: -; j_gene: TRBJ2-1; v_gene: TRBV7-3; d_gene: TRBD1; len: 16; CDR3nt: TGTGCCAGCAGCTACCAGGGGGAAAGGTCCTACAATGAGCAGTTCTTC; CDR3aa: CASSYQGERSYNEQFF
abundance: -; j_gene: TRBJ1-2; v_gene: TRBV5-4; d_gene: TRBD1; len: 16; CDR3nt: TGTGCCAGCAGCCTCCCGACCGACAGGGACGTTGGAGGCTACACCTTC; CDR3aa: CASSLPTDRDVGGYTF
abundance: few; j_gene: TRBJ2-7; v_gene: TRBV7-2; d_gene: TRBD1; len: 14; CDR3nt: TGTGCCAGCAGCTCGGACAGGGGAAGCTACGAGCAGTACTTC; CDR3aa: CASSSDRGSYEQYF
abundance: -; j_gene: TRBJ1-3; v_gene: TRBV6-5; d_gene: -; len: 12; CDR3nt: TGTGCCAGCAGGGACTCCGGAAACACCATATATTTT; CDR3aa: CASRDSGNTIYF
abundance: -; j_gene: TRBJ2-1; v_gene: TRBV15; d_gene: -; len: 15; CDR3nt: TGTGCCACCAGCATACAACAGGGCATCCTCAATGAGCAGTTCTTC; CDR3aa: CATSIQQGILNEQFF
abundance: once; j_gene: TRBJ2-7; v_gene: TRBV7-5; d_gene: -; len: 15; CDR3nt: TGTGCCAGAAGTCCTGGGACTAGCGGGGCCTACGAGCAGTACTTC; CDR3aa: CARSPGTSGAYEQYF
abundance: -; j_gene: TRBJ1-3; v_gene: TRBV28; d_gene: -; len: 14; CDR3nt: TGTGCCAGCAGTAACCGGGCCCCAGGGAACACCATATATTTT; CDR3aa: CASSNRAPGNTIYF
abundance: -; j_gene: TRBJ2-5; v_gene: TRBV24-1; d_gene: TRBD2; len: 18; CDR3nt: TGTGCCACCAGCCCCAGGCTAGCGGGGGGCGGATCCCAAGAGACCCAGTACTTC; CDR3aa: CATSPRLAGGGSQETQYF
abundance: -; j_gene: TRBJ2-2; v_gene: TRBV7-7; d_gene: TRBD2; len: 19; CDR3nt: TGTGCCAGCAGCTTAGGAGGGGAACTAGCGGGGGCCGTCACCGGGGAGCTGTTTTTT; CDR3aa: CASSLGGELAGAVTGELFF
abundance: once; j_gene: TRBJ1-3; v_gene: TRBV6-5; d_gene: -; len: 14; CDR3nt: TGTGCCAGCAGGAGGGGGACGGGTGGAAACACCATATATTTT; CDR3aa: CASRRGTGGNTIYF
abundance: -; j_gene: TRBJ1-5; v_gene: TRBV20-1; d_gene: TRBD1; len: 14; CDR3nt: TGCAGTGCTAGTGACGACAGGGCGGGTCAGCCCCAGCATTTT; CDR3aa: CSASDDRAGQPQHF
abundance: -; j_gene: TRBJ2-3; v_gene: TRBV27; d_gene: TRBD1; len: 14; CDR3nt: TGTGCCAGCAGTTCAGCCGACAGGGTTAATACGCAGTATTTT; CDR3aa: CASSSADRVNTQYF
abundance: -; j_gene: TRBJ2-7; v_gene: TRBV27; d_gene: -; len: 17; CDR3nt: TGTGCCAGCAGTTTATCCCTACTAGAAAGGGTAGGAAACGAGCAGTACTTC; CDR3aa: CASSLSLLERVGNEQYF
abundance: -; j_gene: TRBJ1-5; v_gene: TRBV28; d_gene: -; len: 12; CDR3nt: TGTGCCAGCAGTTTTGAGAATCAGCCCCAGCATTTT; CDR3aa: CASSFENQPQHF
abundance: -; j_gene: TRBJ2-7; v_gene: TRBV24-1; d_gene: -; len: 14; CDR3nt: TGTGCCACTACCCTAGTATACAGGGTACCCGAGCAGTACTTC; CDR3aa: CATTLVYRVPEQYF
abundance: -; j_gene: TRBJ2-7; v_gene: TRBV5-6; d_gene: -; len: 12; CDR3nt: TGTGCCAGCAGTTCCAACGGCTACGAGCAGTACTTC; CDR3aa: CASSSNGYEQYF
abundance: -; j_gene: TRBJ1-2; v_gene: TRBV3-1/TRBV3-2; d_gene: -; len: 15; CDR3nt: TGTGCCAGCAGCCAAGGGGAGTTCTCGACCTATGGCTACACCTTC; CDR3aa: CASSQGEFSTYGYTF
abundance: -; j_gene: TRBJ1-1; v_gene: TRBV29-1; d_gene: -; len: 16; CDR3nt: TGCAGCGTTGAGCTCTTCCATCAGGGAGGACGGACTGAAGCTTTCTTT; CDR3aa: CSVELFHQGGRTEAFF
abundance: -; j_gene: TRBJ2-2; v_gene: TRBV5-1; d_gene: TRBD1; len: 15; CDR3nt: TGCGCCAGTATCCGGGACAGGGCAAATACCGGGGAGCTGTTTTTT; CDR3aa: CASIRDRANTGELFF
abundance: -; j_gene: TRBJ1-2; v_gene: TRBV30; d_gene: -; len: 16; CDR3nt: TGTGCCTGGAGACCCGGAGGGTTGGGAAGGTCCTATGGCTACACCTTC; CDR3aa: CAWRPGGLGRSYGYTF
abundance: -; j_gene: TRBJ1-2; v_gene: TRBV2; d_gene: -; len: 12; CDR3nt: TGTGCCAGCAGAGGAATTGAGGAGGGCTACACCTTC; CDR3aa: CASRGIEEGYTF
abundance: -; j_gene: TRBJ2-3; v_gene: TRBV13; d_gene: TRBD1; len: 16; CDR3nt: TGTGCCAGCAGCCCCGGGACAGGCCTTATCACAGATACGCAGTATTTT; CDR3aa: CASSPGTGLITDTQYF
abundance: -; j_gene: TRBJ1-2; v_gene: TRBV7-3; d_gene: -; len: 15; CDR3nt: TGTGCCAGCAGCTTAACGGCCCCCCTCAACTATGGCTACACCTTC; CDR3aa: CASSLTAPLNYGYTF
abundance: -; j_gene: TRBJ2-5; v_gene: TRBV7-8; d_gene: -; len: 12; CDR3nt: TGTGCCAGCAGCCTACTCCAAGAGACCCAGTACTTC; CDR3aa: CASSLLQETQYF
abundance: -; j_gene: TRBJ2-1; v_gene: TRBV3-1/TRBV3-2; d_gene: -; len: 15; CDR3nt: TGTGCCAGCAGCCCCCCACAAAGCTCCTACAATGAGCAGTTCTTC; CDR3aa: CASSPPQSSYNEQFF
abundance: -; j_gene: TRBJ1-1; v_gene: TRBV6-5; d_gene: TRBD1; len: 14; CDR3nt: TGTGCCAGCAGCACAGGGGGAAGGTACACTGAAGCTTTCTTT; CDR3aa: CASSTGGRYTEAFF
abundance: -; j_gene: TRBJ1-4; v_gene: TRBV5-8; d_gene: TRBD1; len: 16; CDR3nt: TGTGCCAGCAGCCGACAGGGAGTTGCAACTAATGAAAAACTGTTTTTT; CDR3aa: CASSRQGVATNEKLFF
abundance: -; j_gene: TRBJ2-1; v_gene: TRBV7-3; d_gene: TRBD2; len: 15; CDR3nt: TGTGCCAGCAGCTTAACCGGGGGGGACTACAATGAGCAGTTCTTC; CDR3aa: CASSLTGGDYNEQFF
abundance: once; j_gene: TRBJ1-2; v_gene: TRBV28; d_gene: -; len: 14; CDR3nt: TGTGCCAGCAGTCTTAGGACAGATCTCTATGGCTACACCTTC; CDR3aa: CASSLRTDLYGYTF
abundance: -; j_gene: TRBJ1-1; v_gene: TRBV19; d_gene: TRBD1; len: 14; CDR3nt: TGTGCCAGTTCTAAGACAGGGTGGAACACTGAAGCTTTCTTT; CDR3aa: CASSKTGWNTEAFF
abundance: -; j_gene: TRBJ1-4; v_gene: TRBV14; d_gene: TRBD1; len: 15; CDR3nt: TGTGCCAGCAGCCTCGGACAGGGGAGTCTGTCAAAACTGTTTTTT; CDR3aa: CASSLGQGSLSKLFF
abundance: -; j_gene: TRBJ2-3; v_gene: TRBV4-2; d_gene: TRBD1; len: 18; CDR3nt: TGTGCCAGCAGCCAAGATCTAACAACAGGGGGACACACAGATACGCAGTATTTT; CDR3aa: CASSQDLTTGGHTDTQYF
abundance: -; j_gene: TRBJ2-1; v_gene: TRBV7-2; d_gene: -; len: 12; CDR3nt: TGTGCCAGCAGCTCCGTTTACAATGAGCAGTTCTTC; CDR3aa: CASSSVYNEQFF
abundance: -; j_gene: TRBJ2-7; v_gene: TRBV4-3; d_gene: -; len: 15; CDR3nt: TGCGCCAGCAGCCAAGGCCAGGGAACGGCCTACGAGCAGTACTTC; CDR3aa: CASSQGQGTAYEQYF
abundance: -; j_gene: TRBJ1-1; v_gene: TRBV27; d_gene: TRBD1; len: 15; CDR3nt: TGTGCCAGCAGTTTGTTACAGGGGAGGAACACTGAAGCTTTCTTT; CDR3aa: CASSLLQGRNTEAFF
abundance: -; j_gene: TRBJ2-5; v_gene: TRBV27; d_gene: -; len: 15; CDR3nt: TGTGCCAGCAGTTTATATCCCCCCGGGGGAGAGACCCAGTACTTC; CDR3aa: CASSLYPPGGETQYF
abundance: -; j_gene: TRBJ2-5; v_gene: TRBV20-1; d_gene: -; len: 11; CDR3nt: TGCAGTGCTGACTCCCCCAAGACCCAGTACTTC; CDR3aa: CSADSPKTQYF
abundance: once; j_gene: TRBJ1-1; v_gene: TRBV19; d_gene: TRBD1; len: 14; CDR3nt: TGTGCCAGTAGTAAACAGGGGGCAGGTACTGAAGCTTTCTTT; CDR3aa: CASSKQGAGTEAFF
abundance: once; j_gene: TRBJ1-4; v_gene: TRBV7-9; d_gene: -; len: 14; CDR3nt: TGTGCCAGCAGCTTAGTGGCAGGGTTTGAAAAACTGTTTTTT; CDR3aa: CASSLVAGFEKLFF
abundance: once; j_gene: TRBJ1-2; v_gene: TRBV20-1; d_gene: -; len: 10; CDR3nt: TGCAGTGCTAGGGGCGTTGGCTACACCTTC; CDR3aa: CSARGVGYTF
abundance: -; j_gene: TRBJ1-5; v_gene: TRBV4-2; d_gene: -; len: 15; CDR3nt: TGTGCCAGCAGTCCCCGGACAGACAGCAATCAGCCCCAGCATTTT; CDR3aa: CASSPRTDSNQPQHF
abundance: -; j_gene: TRBJ2-3; v_gene: TRBV5-4; d_gene: TRBD2; len: 16; CDR3nt: TGTGCCAGCAGCGGGACTAGCGGGGGGCCCTCGGGGACGCAGTATTTT; CDR3aa: CASSGTSGGPSGTQYF
abundance: -; j_gene: TRBJ2-7; v_gene: TRBV11-2; d_gene: TRBD1; len: 14; CDR3nt: TGTGCCAGCAGCTTGGGGACAGCCGCCTACGAGCAGTACTTC; CDR3aa: CASSLGTAAYEQYF
abundance: -; j_gene: TRBJ2-7; v_gene: TRBV12-3/TRBV12-4; d_gene: -; len: 10; CDR3nt: TGTGCCTCGACAGACTACGAGCAGTACTTC; CDR3aa: CASTDYEQYF
abundance: -; j_gene: TRBJ2-4; v_gene: TRBV28; d_gene: -; len: 15; CDR3nt: TGTGCCAGCAGTTTCCAGGGGGGAGCCAAAAACATTCAGTACTTC; CDR3aa: CASSFQGGAKNIQYF
abundance: -; j_gene: TRBJ1-2; v_gene: TRBV11-2; d_gene: TRBD1; len: 15; CDR3nt: TGTGCCAGCAGCACACGGGACAGGGGGAACTATGGCTACACCTTC; CDR3aa: CASSTRDRGNYGYTF
abundance: once; j_gene: TRBJ2-7; v_gene: TRBV30; d_gene: TRBD1; len: 13; CDR3nt: TGTGCCTGGGACAGGGGAGGAACCTACGAGCAGTACTTC; CDR3aa: CAWDRGGTYEQYF
abundance: -; j_gene: TRBJ2-5; v_gene: TRBV5-4; d_gene: TRBD2; len: 15; CDR3nt: TGTGCCAGCAGCCGAAGACTAGCGACCCAAGAGACCCAGTACTTC; CDR3aa: CASSRRLATQETQYF
abundance: -; j_gene: TRBJ1-1; v_gene: TRBV3-1/TRBV3-2; d_gene: TRBD1; len: 15; CDR3nt: TGTGCCAGCAGCCCGGGACAGGGGTCCTGGGCTGAAGCTTTCTTT; CDR3aa: CASSPGQGSWAEAFF
abundance: -; j_gene: TRBJ2-1; v_gene: TRBV3-1/TRBV3-2; d_gene: TRBD2; len: 15; CDR3nt: TGTGCCAGCAGCCAAGCTGGGACTAGCGGAAGAGAGCAGTTCTTC; CDR3aa: CASSQAGTSGREQFF
abundance: -; j_gene: TRBJ2-7; v_gene: TRBV11-2; d_gene: -; len: 17; CDR3nt: TGTGCCAGCACCCCACGGCCGGGGGGCCTAAGCTCCTACGAGCAGTACTTC; CDR3aa: CASTPRPGGLSSYEQYF
abundance: -; j_gene: TRBJ2-1; v_gene: TRBV29-1; d_gene: -; len: 12; CDR3nt: TGCAGCGTTGAAGATGGAGGGGTTGAGCAGTTCTTC; CDR3aa: CSVEDGGVEQFF